Below, 15 T cell receptor beta chains from the same sample are listed, as sequenced in a study of blood T cell repertoires in COVID-19 (dated by TCRdb to the early 2020s). The library was prepared using the immunoSEQ multiplex PCR assay. The table comes from immuneACCESS by way of TCRdb, which keeps in-frame sequences with V and J called. Part of the clones is missing from these tables; in studies checked, under half for an unresolved V gene and the rest for unknown reasons. A total of approximately 350,000 clones appear in this sample, around 87% of them only once. Of the sample, about 6% is held by the ten largest clones. The sequencing input was peripheral blood. Every receptor here comes from a woman in her 50s with COVID-19, enrolled during active disease.

The chain has TRBV18 and TRBJ2-7; 9 positions agree with TRBD1. The germline gives CDR1 KGHSH, CDR2 LQKENI. The ends lost 4 bases at V and 6 bases at J; junction bases unmatched: 10. This CDR3 comprises 15 residues. DNA of the CDR3: TGTGCCAGCTCACAAACCGGGACAGGGTTCCTCGAGCAGTACTTC. This translates into CASSQTGTGFLEQYF.

The V call is TRBV4-2, the J call TRBJ2-7, with 12 bases lining up with TRBD2. CDR1 and CDR2 from the germline V gene are LGHNA and YNFKEQ. Losses at the gene ends were 2 bases for V and 0 bases for J; bases not matched to a gene: 14. CDR3 size: 20 residues. The CDR3 sequence: CASSQPGLAGLLGRSYEQYF. The CDR3, as DNA: TGTGCCAGCAGCCAACCCGGACTAGCGGGACTCCTGGGACGCTCCTACGAGCAGTACTTC.

The chain recombines TRBV7-8 with TRBJ2-1, with 7 bases lining up with TRBD2. The germline V gene has CDR1 SGHVS and CDR2 FQNEAQ. J gave up 5 bases and V 3 bases, and 4 bases lay outside the gene matches. The CDR3 has 14 amino acids. For the CDR3, the DNA is TGTGCCAGCAGCTTCTTAGGACTAGACAATGAGCAGTTCTTC. Translating gives CASSFLGLDNEQFF. Looking up the rest from reference TRBV7-8 and TRBJ2-1 gives the full variable domain: GAGVSQSPRYKVAKRGQDVALRCDPISGHVSLFWYQQALGQGPEFLTYFQNEAQLDKSGLPSDRFFAERPEGSVSTLKIQRTQQEDSAVYLCASSFLGLDNEQFFGPGTRLTVL.

V usage is TRBV21-1 and J usage is TRBJ1-5; the D segment call TRBD1 is taken from the table without a DNA check. TRBV21-1 is labeled a pseudogene. CDR3 length: 17 residues. The DNA of the CDR3 is TGTGCCAGCACCCACAGGGGGGCCTACTATAGCAATCAGCCCCAGCATTTT. Protein product: CASTHRGAYYSNQPQHF.

The chain couples TRBV29-1 to TRBJ2-5, with D tentatively TRBD1 (5 bases). The germline V gene has CDR1 SQVTM and CDR2 ANQGSEA. The V end lost 4 bases, the J end lost 0 bases, and 12 bases lay between the germline ends. CDR3 length equals 14 residues. This chain's CDR3 is CSVVGRADQETQYF. The CDR3 nucleotides are TGCAGCGTTGTGGGCAGGGCGGACCAAGAGACCCAGTACTTC.

The J gene is TRBJ1-4, the V gene TRBV3-1 (or the pseudogene TRBV3-2); D gene uncertain. The ends were cut back, 3 bases at V and 0 bases at J, with 8 bases in the middle. This CDR3 contains 15 residues. Germline V gene data show CDR1 as LGHDT and CDR2 as YNNKEL (reference sequence). The CDR3 loop is CASSQNSPTNEKLFF. CDR3 nucleotides: TGTGCCAGCAGCCAGAATAGTCCAACTAATGAAAAACTGTTTTTT.

This chain links TRBV5-1 with TRBJ1-1; weak D call: TRBD1 (6 bases). Trimming stripped 3 bases from V and 4 bases from J, with 25 bases between. The CDR3 consists of 18 residues. The V gene's germline CDR1 is SGHRS and CDR2 YFSETQ. The CDR3 DNA sequence: TGCGCCAGCAGCTCATCAATTAGTACCGGGACACGGAGCACTGAAGCTTTCTTT. Its protein product is CASSSSISTGTRSTEAFF. The whole variable domain, remainder taken from reference TRBV5-1 and TRBJ1-1, is KAGVTQTPRYLIKTRGQQVTLSCSPISGHRSVSWYQQTPGQGLQFLFEYFSETQRNKGNFPGRFSGRQFSNSRSEMNVSTLELGDSALYLCASSSSISTGTRSTEAFFGQGTRLTVV.

This clone was recorded many times. The genes are TRBV5-4 and TRBJ2-2, with 11 bases fitting TRBD1. The germline V gene has CDR1 SGHNT and CDR2 YYREEE (reference sequence). This CDR3 has 16 amino acids. V lost 4 bases and J lost 0; bases outside the gene matches: 2. The CDR3: CASSRGQGANTGELFF. The CDR3 nucleotides are TGTGCCAGCAGCAGGGGACAGGGGGCGAACACCGGGGAGCTGTTTTTT.

V is TRBV5-1 and J is TRBJ2-5, with 8 bases that match TRBD2. The germline V gene has CDR1 SGHRS and CDR2 YFSETQ. V gave up 2 bases and J gave up 5 bases; unmatched junction bases: 8. This CDR3 has 15 residues. CDR3 protein: CASSFSGKVGETQYF. In DNA, the CDR3 is TGCGCCAGCAGCTTTAGCGGGAAGGTGGGGGAGACCCAGTACTTC. Supplemented by reference TRBV5-1 and TRBJ2-5, the full variable domain reads KAGVTQTPRYLIKTRGQQVTLSCSPISGHRSVSWYQQTPGQGLQFLFEYFSETQRNKGNFPGRFSGRQFSNSRSEMNVSTLELGDSALYLCASSFSGKVGETQYFGPGTRLLVL.

The chain is built from TRBV4-1 and TRBJ2-1; TRBD2 agrees at 11 bases. The CDR3 runs 18 residues. Germline V lookup: CDR1 MGHRA, CDR2 YSYEKL. Unmatched junction bases numbered 10, after V lost 1 base and J lost 5 bases. CDR3 sequence reads: CASSQVPPGTSGDNEQFF. The CDR3 coding sequence is TGCGCCAGCAGCCAAGTTCCGCCCGGGACTAGCGGTGACAATGAGCAGTTCTTC.

The chain links TRBV13 to TRBJ2-1, with D possibly being TRBD1 (5 bases). Germline assignment: CDR1 PRHDT and CDR2 FYEKMQ (reference sequence). V was shortened by 2 bases and J by 0 bases, with 14 bases between the two germline ends. The CDR3 is 17 amino acids. CDR3 in amino acids: CASSLLTAIGSYNEQFF. CDR3 nucleotides: TGTGCCAGCAGCTTATTGACAGCGATCGGCTCCTACAATGAGCAGTTCTTC.

V gene TRBV7-9 combines with J gene TRBJ2-7, with 11 nucleotides matching TRBD1. J lost 2 bases, V lost 5 bases, and 5 bases had no gene match. The CDR3 loop spans 15 amino acids. The germline CDR1 and CDR2 sequences are SEHNR and FQNEAQ (reference sequence). The CDR3 nucleotides read TGTGCCAGCAGCACCCGGGACAGGGGGGCCTACGAGCAGTACTTC. It yields the protein CASSTRDRGAYEQYF.

The CDR3 region has the DNA TGTGCCAGCAGCCAGGGGGTGGGTAGACTAGCGGGAGGTAAAGAGACCCAGTACTTC. It yields the protein CASSQGVGRLAGGKETQYF. The chain links TRBV3-1 (or the pseudogene TRBV3-2) to TRBJ2-5; 13 bases agree with TRBD2. The J segment lost 3 bases and the V segment lost 3 bases, leaving 13 bases of the junction unmatched. This CDR3 has 19 residues. CDR1 and CDR2 (germline): LGHDT, YNNKEL (reference sequence).

This chain uses TRBV7-2 with TRBJ2-7, with 8 nucleotides matching TRBD2. The CDR3 is 14 amino acids. Germline V gene data show CDR1 as SGHTA and CDR2 as FQGNSA. Trimming removed 5 bases from V and 6 bases from J; junction bases left unmatched: 9. The CDR3 nucleotides read TGTGCCAGCAGCCTCGGGACTAGGATGGGCGAGCAGTACTTC. Translation gives CASSLGTRMGEQYF.

The chain combines TRBV6-5 with TRBJ2-3; D possibly corresponds to TRBD2 (6 bases). Trimming shortened V by 2 bases and J by 2 bases, and 11 bases separated the two germline ends. The germline V gene has CDR1 MNHEY and CDR2 SVGAGI. CDR3 size: 15 residues. As DNA, the CDR3 is TGTGCCAGCAGTTACGAGGGCGGGATCACAGATACGCAGTATTTT. Translated, it gives CASSYEGGITDTQYF.